These 4 T cell receptor beta chains came from one sample sequenced in a study of T-cell memory formation after mild COVID-19. Via MiXCR, TCRdb re-called the 5' RACE reads, giving one row per CDR3 protein. This repertoire shows around 250,000 distinct CDR3 sequences, around 10% found once; its top ten account for roughly a fifth. Material: PBMCs or a T cell subset sorted from them (not recorded which). These receptors were obtained from a man younger than 35 who had mild COVID-19 (a few samples of this study predate the infection). Cell type and time point are not known.

At least ten counts were recorded for this clonotype. For the CDR3, the DNA is TGCGCCAGCAGCCACCTGACAGGGGCCCATGAGCAGTTCTTC. This translates into CASSHLTGAHEQFF. The J gene is TRBJ2-1, the V gene TRBV4-1, with TRBD1 identical over 8 bases. V gave up 3 bases and J gave up 8 bases; unmatched junction bases: 6. In germline, CDR1 is MGHRA, CDR2 YSYEKL. The CDR3 length is 14 residues.

The V call is TRBV29-1, the J call TRBJ2-5; D is perhaps TRBD1 (5 bases). V was cut by 6 bases and J by 2 bases, with 19 bases left in between. Germline V gene data show CDR1 as SQVTM and CDR2 as ANQGSEA. The CDR3 runs 15 residues. The CDR3 region has the DNA TGCAGCGTAGAATCGACAGAATTTTATCAAGAGACCCAGTACTTC. It is translated as CSVESTEFYQETQYF. Full variable domain (missing parts from reference TRBV29-1 and TRBJ2-5): SAVISQKPSRDICQRGTSLTIQCQVDSQVTMMFWYRQQPGQSLTLIATANQGSEATYESGFVIDKFPISRPNLTFSTLTVSNMSPEDSSIYLCSVESTEFYQETQYFGPGTRLLVL.

This chain's CDR3 is CSARDRTGTTYEQYF. In nucleotides, the CDR3 is TGCAGTGCTAGAGATCGGACAGGGACGACCTACGAGCAGTACTTC. The chain links TRBV20-1 to TRBJ2-7; 8 bases are a match to TRBD1. J gave up 2 bases and V 0 bases, and 6 bases lay outside the gene matches. This CDR3 has 15 residues. Germline loops: CDR1 DFQATT, CDR2 SNEGSKA (reference sequence).

This clonotype was counted ten times or more. The chain is built from TRBV7-2 and TRBJ1-5; D remains ambiguous. The V end was cut by 2 bases, the J end by 3 bases, with 8 bases between. This CDR3 contains 14 residues. Germline V lookup: CDR1 SGHTA, CDR2 FQGNSA. The CDR3 spells CASSLSGFNQPQHF. Here the CDR3 DNA reads TGTGCCAGCAGCTTATCCGGGTTCAATCAGCCCCAGCATTTT.